The present T cell receptor (beta chain) was sequenced within a study of cytomegalovirus exposure and HLA in healthy donors. Study findings and constraints: As a later analysis showed, a missense DCLRE1C variant was linked to trimming of TCR beta V- and J-genes.

Worth noting for this clone: Its antigen remains unidentified.

This PCR relied on a set of 60 Vbeta primers and 13 Jbeta primers. Using immunoSEQ multiplex PCR, the repertoire was profiled, and TCRdb retains in-frame clones only, with some absent. This table holds 120,000 to 150,000 clones, 76% found once. The CDR3 is 14 residues long. Germline V CDR1 and CDR2: MNHNY, SVGAGI (reference sequence). Trimming took 2 bases from V and 3 from J; bases not matched to a gene: 3. The sequenced sample consisted of PBMCs. The chain is built from TRBV6-6 and TRBJ2-7; 8 bases map to TRBD1. The source of this sequence is a man aged 40-55 years in good health and CMV-seronegative. The CDR3 region has the DNA TGTGCCAGCAGTTACGACAGGGGATACTACGAGCAGTACTTC. Residues: CASSYDRGYYEQYF.